These 28 T cell receptor beta chains originate from one sample sequenced in a study of identifying expanded T cells in peripheral blood. Sequencing was performed with immunoSEQ multiplex PCR; in TCRdb, only in-frame clones are kept and a portion is missing. The sample lists around 57,000 clones; around 87% were seen once. Source material: blood. The origin of the receptors is a person aged 18-70 years in good health.

V usage is TRBV5-1 and J usage is TRBJ2-1; no definite D call. Trimming cost V 0 bases and J 6 bases, with 1 base left between them. The germline CDR1 and CDR2 sequences are SGHRS and YFSETQ. CDR3 size: 11 residues. CDR3 region: CASSLANEQFF. CDR3 in DNA: TGCGCCAGCAGCTTGGCCAATGAGCAGTTCTTC.

The chain recombines TRBV10-1 with TRBJ2-2; 7 positions agree with TRBD2. V lost 4 bases, J lost 2 bases, and 4 bases stayed unmatched. CDR1 and CDR2 from the germline V gene are WNHNN and SYGVQD (reference sequence). CDR3 length: 15 amino acids. CDR3 protein: CASSVLAENTGELFF. The CDR3 DNA follows: TGCGCCAGCAGTGTCCTAGCGGAAAACACCGGGGAGCTGTTTTTT.

V gene TRBV5-1 combines with J gene TRBJ2-5; the match to TRBD1 covers 7 bases. Germline-derived CDR1 and CDR2 are SGHRS and YFSETQ. This CDR3 region has 15 residues. The ends lost 4 bases at V and 2 bases at J; junction bases unmatched: 8. The CDR3 loop reads CASSPSTGFQETQYF. In DNA, the CDR3 is TGCGCCAGCAGCCCATCGACAGGGTTTCAAGAGACCCAGTACTTC.

The chain carries TRBV21-1 and TRBJ2-1; the table assigns TRBD2, which was not confirmed against the DNA. TRBV21-1 constitutes a pseudogene. The CDR3 totals 18 residues. Here the CDR3 reads CASSKRGTSGSSYNEQFF. CDR3 bases: TGTGCCAGCAGCAAACGCGGGACTAGCGGGAGTTCCTACAATGAGCAGTTCTTC.

The V gene is TRBV28, the J gene TRBJ2-2; D could derive from TRBD1 or TRBD2 (5 bases each). In germline, CDR1 is MDHEN, CDR2 SYDVKM. The germline V and J ends were trimmed by 6 bases and 2 bases, with 16 bases remaining between them. CDR3 size: 16 residues. The CDR3 spells CASSFTGTGNTGELFF. As DNA, the CDR3 is TGTGCCAGCAGCTTCACCGGGACGGGAAACACCGGGGAGCTGTTTTTT.

This clone has just a few counts. The rearrangement joins TRBV21-1 to TRBJ1-5. TRBV21-1 is a documented pseudogene. This CDR3 contains 10 residues. The CDR3 loop is CAAYGRPQHF. As DNA, the CDR3 is TGTGCCGCGTACGGGAGGCCCCAGCATTTT.

The rearrangement links TRBV28 to TRBJ1-5; maybe TRBD1 (6 bases). Germline V lookup: CDR1 MDHEN, CDR2 SYDVKM. This CDR3 comprises 14 residues. Trimming removed 6 bases from V and 6 bases from J, with 15 bases in between. In DNA form, the CDR3 reads TGTGCCAGCAGCCCACTAGGGGGTACTCAGCCCCAGCATTTT. It is translated as CASSPLGGTQPQHF.

V usage is TRBV11-2 and J usage is TRBJ2-7, with 9 nucleotides matching TRBD1. V trimming: 1 base; J trimming: 7 bases; junction bases outside the gene matches: 2. CDR3 size: 13 residues. Germline loops: CDR1 SGHAT, CDR2 FQNNGV. The CDR3 loop reads CASSLGTGEEQYF. In nucleotides, the CDR3 is TGTGCCAGCAGCTTAGGGACAGGGGAAGAGCAGTACTTC.

The rearrangement joins TRBV11-3 to TRBJ2-5; D remains ambiguous. Looked up from germline, CDR1 is SGHNT and CDR2 is YENEEA. There are 13 residues in the CDR3. Trimming took off 5 bases at V and 2 bases at J, with 9 bases between the two ends. CDR3 in amino acids: CASSQKGQETQYF. The CDR3 DNA reads TGTGCCAGCAGCCAGAAGGGACAAGAGACCCAGTACTTC.

The chain uses TRBV19 and TRBJ2-2; the match to TRBD1 covers 10 bases. Looked up from germline, CDR1 is LNHDA and CDR2 is SQIVND (reference sequence). This CDR3 is built from 16 residues. J lost 6 bases, V lost 4 bases, and 8 bases had no gene match. For the CDR3, the DNA is TGTGCCAGTAGTACCTTGACAGGGGGCGCGTCCGGGGAGCTGTTTTTT. This encodes CASSTLTGGASGELFF.

The table lists this clone with a few counts. This chain connects TRBV28 to TRBJ1-2, with a tentative D call TRBD1 (6 bases). Germline V lookup: CDR1 MDHEN, CDR2 SYDVKM. V dropped 5 bases and J dropped 4 bases, with 17 bases sitting between them. This CDR3 spans 15 amino acids. CDR3 loop: CASSTPSGGIYGYTF. The CDR3 bases are TGTGCCAGCAGTACACCCTCGGGGGGCATCTATGGCTACACCTTC.

The chain uses TRBV4-1 and TRBJ2-4, with TRBD1 matching 7 bases. Looked up from germline, CDR1 is MGHRA and CDR2 is YSYEKL. The CDR3 length is 15 residues. V lost 2 bases, J lost 6 bases, and 7 bases stayed unmatched. As DNA, the CDR3 is TGCGCCAGCAGCCAACTGGGGACAGTAGTAAACATTCAGTACTTC. Encoded protein: CASSQLGTVVNIQYF.

J is TRBJ2-1 and V is TRBV7-9; possibly TRBD2 for D (6 bases). This CDR3 has 12 amino acids. Germline V CDR1 and CDR2: SEHNR, FQNEAQ (reference sequence). With 8 bases removed from V and 5 bases from J, the gap between germline ends came to 10 bases. CDR3 amino acids: CASGASDNEQFF. The CDR3 DNA follows: TGTGCCAGCGGAGCTAGCGACAATGAGCAGTTCTTC. The full variable domain, completed using reference TRBV7-9 and TRBJ2-1, is DTGVSQNPRHKITKRGQNVTFRCDPISEHNRLYWYRQTLGQGPEFLTYFQNEAQLEKSRLLSDRFSAERPKGSFSTLEIQRTEQGDSAMYLCASGASDNEQFFGPGTRLTVL.

V is TRBV6-1 and J is TRBJ2-2; D ambiguous. CDR1 and CDR2 from the germline V gene are MNHNS and SASEGT. The CDR3 has 12 amino acids. The V end lost 8 bases, the J end lost 3 bases, and 7 bases lay between the germline ends. The CDR3 here is CASQGYTGELFF. The CDR3 DNA follows: TGTGCCAGCCAAGGGTACACCGGGGAGCTGTTTTTT.

J is TRBJ1-1 and V is TRBV5-1; TRBD1 might be the D (5 bases). CDR3 length: 14 residues. Germline values: CDR1 SGHRS, CDR2 YFSETQ. V lost 4 bases and J 0 bases, leaving 10 bases between the germline ends. CDR3 nucleotides: TGCGCCAGCAGCGCCGGGACGATGAACACTGAAGCTTTCTTT. Its protein product is CASSAGTMNTEAFF.

This clone showed up just once. CDR3 sequence reads: CASSSEKLFF. The CDR3 region has the DNA TGTGCCAGTAGTAGTGAAAAACTGTTTTTT. The chain recombines TRBV19 with TRBJ1-4; no firm D call. The CDR3 totals 10 residues. Germline CDR1 and CDR2: LNHDA and SQIVND (reference sequence). V gave up 4 bases and J gave up 7 bases, with 1 base separating them.

The rearrangement links TRBV13 to TRBJ1-2; tentative D call: TRBD1 (6 bases). V was pared by 5 bases and J by 5 bases, with 18 bases between. Germline CDR1 and CDR2: PRHDT and FYEKMQ (reference sequence). The CDR3 runs 15 residues. As DNA, the CDR3 is TGTGCCAGCAGCCTCGGGGGCGGGGGTCAATATGGCTACACCTTC. It translates to CASSLGGGGQYGYTF.

V gene TRBV29-1 combines with J gene TRBJ2-2, with D possibly being TRBD1 (5 bases). Germline V gene data show CDR1 as SQVTM and CDR2 as ANQGSEA. The length of the CDR3 is 15 residues. Trimming took off 0 bases at V and 2 bases at J, with 10 bases between the two ends. As DNA, the CDR3 is TGCAGCGTTGAAGACCACAGGACCAACACCGGGGAGCTGTTTTTT. Its translation is CSVEDHRTNTGELFF.

The chain recombines TRBV28 with TRBJ2-3; 8 nucleotides line up with TRBD2. The length of the CDR3 is 16 residues. V lost 6 bases to trimming and J lost 4 bases; unmatched junction nucleotides: 12. The germline V gene has CDR1 MDHEN and CDR2 SYDVKM. The CDR3 spells CASRERLALHADTQYF. CDR3 in DNA: TGTGCCAGCAGGGAAAGACTAGCGCTCCACGCAGATACGCAGTATTTT.

The chain couples TRBV15 to TRBJ2-1, with a possible D match to TRBD2 (5 bases). The V and J ends lost 1 base and 6 bases respectively, with 13 bases between them. Germline CDR1 reads LNHNV; CDR2 reads YYDKDF (reference sequence). The CDR3 covers 15 residues. This CDR3 is CATSRVRAFGNEQFF. The CDR3 region has the DNA TGTGCCACCAGCAGAGTGAGGGCATTCGGCAATGAGCAGTTCTTC.

With regard to this clone: Given a far larger clone just one base away, this is likely a sequencing read error. The rearrangement joins TRBV7-9 to TRBJ2-3; 12 bases align to TRBD2. This CDR3 is 15 amino acids long. Germline values: CDR1 SEHNR, CDR2 FQNEAQ (reference sequence). Losses at the gene ends were 6 bases for V and 0 bases for J; bases not matched to a gene: 1. In DNA, the CDR3 is TGTGCCAGCAGGGGGACTAGCGGGAGCACAGATACGCAGTATTTT. This codes for CASRGTSGSTDTQYF.

As regards this clone: This CDR3 is also generated by other DNA sequences in the sample. The CDR3 region is CAWSGDYEQYF. The CDR3 region has the DNA TGTGCCTGGAGTGGCGATTACGAGCAGTACTTC. The chain recombines TRBV30 with TRBJ2-7; D is ambiguous. V lost 1 base and J lost 4, with 5 bases in between. From germline, CDR1 is GTSNPN and CDR2 SVGIG (reference sequence). This CDR3 spans 11 amino acids.

The rearrangement uses TRBV28 and TRBJ2-7; 7 bases are a match to TRBD1. The CDR3 length is 12 residues. V lost 6 bases to trimming and J lost 6 bases; unmatched junction nucleotides: 5. The germline gives CDR1 MDHEN, CDR2 SYDVKM. CDR3 amino acids: CASSWDSGEQYF. CDR3 in DNA: TGTGCCAGCAGCTGGGACAGCGGCGAGCAGTACTTC.

The rearrangement links TRBV4-3 to TRBJ2-1; D not certain. The CDR3 length is 15 residues. The V and J ends lost 1 base and 6 bases respectively, with 13 bases between them. The germline gives CDR1 LGHNA, CDR2 YSLEER. CDR3 region: CASSQVDLEFNEQFF. CDR3 nucleotide sequence: TGCGCCAGCAGCCAAGTGGACCTAGAGTTCAATGAGCAGTTCTTC.

The chain couples TRBV7-2 to TRBJ2-7; 9 bases are shared with TRBD1. Per the germline V gene, CDR1 is SGHTA and CDR2 is FQGNSA. V lost 8 bases to trimming and J lost 1 base; unmatched junction nucleotides: 6. The CDR3 is 14 amino acids. The CDR3 coding sequence is TGTGCCAGCGGCCGGGACAGGGCGTCCTACGAGCAGTACTTC. Translated: CASGRDRASYEQYF.

The chain recombines TRBV30 with TRBJ1-5; D is uncertain. CDR3 length equals 16 residues. Deletions cut 5 bases from V and 0 bases from J, with 17 bases between. CDR1 is GTSNPN and CDR2 is SVGIG in the germline V gene (reference sequence). CDR3 DNA sequence: TGTGCCTGGGCCACTAGGGAAGGCTATAGCAATCAGCCCCAGCATTTT. Translated, it gives CAWATREGYSNQPQHF.

A note on this clone: Other DNA sequences in this specimen translate into the identical CDR3. The chain couples TRBV6-4 to TRBJ2-2, with D maybe TRBD1 (5 bases). Germline V gene data show CDR1 as MRHNA and CDR2 as SNTAGT. This CDR3 contains 13 residues. Trimming shortened V by 8 bases and J by 0 bases, and 7 bases separated the two germline ends. CDR3 loop: CASSGTNTGELFF. The CDR3 bases are TGTGCCAGCTCAGGGACGAACACCGGGGAGCTGTTTTTT.

The chain combines TRBV21-1 with TRBJ1-2; TRBD1 was called by the table and not checked on the DNA. TRBV21-1 is labeled a pseudogene. The CDR3 totals 14 residues. The CDR3 DNA reads TGTGCCAGCAGGGGGTCGGGACATAACTATGGCTACACCTTC. Its translation: CASRGSGHNYGYTF.